The 19 T cell receptor beta chains in this list originate from one sample, sequenced in a study of blood T cell repertoires in COVID-19. Sequencing was performed with immunoSEQ multiplex PCR; in TCRdb, only in-frame clones are kept and a portion is missing. This sample has 250,000 to 350,000 clones, with approximately 90% found just once. Specimen: peripheral blood. These receptor sequences come from a young man with acute or convalescent COVID-19.

The chain links TRBV25-1 to TRBJ1-5, with 7 nucleotides matching TRBD1. CDR3 length equals 13 residues. Germline-derived CDR1 and CDR2 are MGHDK and SYGVNS. Trimming took 5 bases from V and 4 from J; bases not matched to a gene: 2. The CDR3 here is CASSRQGNQPQHF. In nucleotides, the CDR3 is TGTGCCAGCAGTCGACAGGGAAATCAGCCCCAGCATTTT.

The chain has TRBV7-3 and TRBJ2-5; 11 nucleotides agree with TRBD2. The germline CDR1 and CDR2 sequences are SGHTA and FQGTGA. J gave up 1 base and V 2 bases, and 0 bases lay outside the gene matches. The CDR3 loop spans 15 amino acids. CDR3 sequence reads: CASSLLAGGQETQYF. In DNA, the CDR3 is TGTGCCAGCAGCTTACTAGCGGGGGGCCAAGAGACCCAGTACTTC. The full variable domain, completed using reference TRBV7-3 and TRBJ2-5, is GAGVSQTPSNKVTEKGKYVELRCDPISGHTALYWYRQSLGQGPEFLIYFQGTGAADDSGLPNDRFFAVRPEGSVSTLKIQRTERGDSAVYLCASSLLAGGQETQYFGPGTRLLVL.

This clone was picked up one time. The chain employs TRBV3-1 (or the pseudogene TRBV3-2) and TRBJ1-1, with D perhaps TRBD1 (6 bases). The CDR3 runs 14 residues. Germline CDR1 LGHDT, CDR2 YNNKEL (reference sequence). V lost 5 bases and J lost 7, with 17 bases in between. The DNA for the CDR3 is TGTGCCAGCAGCTTGTCAGGGGTGAGGATTGAAGCTTTCTTT. Translation: CASSLSGVRIEAFF.

CDR3 residues: CASSLVEGLYNSPLHF. The CDR3 DNA sequence: TGCGCCAGCAGCTTAGTGGAGGGGCTTTATAATTCACCCCTCCACTTT. The V gene is TRBV5-1, the J gene TRBJ1-6; possible D gene TRBD1, 5 bases. The CDR3 is 16 residues long. The V and J ends lost 2 bases and 4 bases respectively, with 13 bases between them. CDR1 and CDR2 (germline): SGHRS, YFSETQ.

The chain carries TRBV12-3 or TRBV12-4 and TRBJ1-1; no reliable D call. V was pared by 8 bases and J by 0 bases, with 10 bases between. The CDR3 covers 13 residues. The CDR3 is CASGREMNTEAFF. The DNA of the CDR3 is TGTGCCAGCGGGAGGGAAATGAACACTGAAGCTTTCTTT.

The chain joins TRBV29-1 to TRBJ1-5, with 7 bases fitting TRBD1. After removal of 6 bases from V and 3 bases from J, the junction contained 8 bases not matched to a gene. The CDR3 runs 14 residues. Per germline, CDR1 SQVTM and CDR2 ANQGSEA. The CDR3 sequence: CSVLTGTLNQPQHF. CDR3 nucleotide sequence: TGCAGCGTCTTGACAGGGACCCTCAATCAGCCCCAGCATTTT.

The chain is built from TRBV3-1 (or the pseudogene TRBV3-2) and TRBJ1-2; possibly TRBD1 for D (6 bases). The CDR3 length is 13 residues. Trimming cost V 6 bases and J 7 bases, with 15 bases left between them. Germline CDR1 is LGHDT and CDR2 is YNNKEL (reference sequence). CDR3 nucleotides: TGTGCCAGCAGACGGAAACAGGGTTCTGGCTACACCTTC. Translation: CASRRKQGSGYTF.

About this clone itself: At one of its ends the junction is not consistent with the germline gene, which may arise from a read error. The rearrangement links TRBV28 to TRBJ2-3, with a tentative D call TRBD2 (7 bases). This CDR3 region has 15 residues. Germline V gene data show CDR1 as MDHEN and CDR2 as SYDVKM. CDR3 sequence reads: CASSLEGEGTDTQYF. The CDR3 coding sequence is TGTGCCAGCAGTTTAGAGGGGGAGGGCACCGATACGCAGTATTTT.

V gene TRBV28 combines with J gene TRBJ1-1; no firm D call. Between the trimmed V and J ends, which lost 2 bases and 7 bases, there was a span of 11 bases. This CDR3 spans 13 amino acids. CDR1 and CDR2 from the germline V gene are MDHEN and SYDVKM. CDR3 region: CASSLSVADEAFF. CDR3 nucleotide sequence: TGTGCCAGCAGTTTAAGCGTGGCAGATGAAGCTTTCTTT.

The rearrangement joins TRBV7-9 to TRBJ2-3, with TRBD2 matching over 15 bases. J was trimmed by 4 bases and V by 5 bases; bases with no gene match: 4. This CDR3 spans 16 amino acids. In germline, CDR1 is SEHNR, CDR2 FQNEAQ (reference sequence). CDR3 DNA: TGTGCCAGCAGCGAGGGACTAGCGGGGGGCCCAGATACGCAGTATTTT. This codes for CASSEGLAGGPDTQYF.

The chain carries TRBV7-9 and TRBJ1-2; D is perhaps TRBD1 (5 bases). This CDR3 comprises 16 residues. Germline loops: CDR1 SEHNR, CDR2 FQNEAQ (reference sequence). V shed 7 bases and J shed 2 bases, with 20 bases lying between them. This CDR3 reads CASTPPAGTGNYGYTF. Here the CDR3 DNA reads TGTGCCAGCACCCCCCCCGCAGGGACTGGAAACTATGGCTACACCTTC.

The gene calls are TRBV7-2 and TRBJ1-6; 10 bases align to TRBD1. Germline V gene lookup returns CDR1 SGHTA and CDR2 FQGNSA. J was trimmed by 13 bases and V by 5 bases; bases with no gene match: 8. The CDR3 loop spans 14 amino acids. Here the CDR3 DNA reads TGTGCCAGCAGCCCGACAGGGGGCCTTGGTCCCCTCCACTTT. This encodes CASSPTGGLGPLHF.

This clone showed up just a few times. This chain links TRBV7-9 with TRBJ2-7; a possible D gene is TRBD2 (5 bases). CDR3 size: 14 residues. Germline loops: CDR1 SEHNR, CDR2 FQNEAQ (reference sequence). Trimming removed 3 bases from V and 3 bases from J, with 12 bases in between. The CDR3 reads CASSFGGLDYEQYF. The CDR3 DNA reads as TGTGCCAGCAGCTTCGGCGGGCTAGACTACGAGCAGTACTTC. Based on the CDR3 plus reference TRBV7-9 and TRBJ2-7, the full variable domain is DTGVSQNPRHKITKRGQNVTFRCDPISEHNRLYWYRQTLGQGPEFLTYFQNEAQLEKSRLLSDRFSAERPKGSFSTLEIQRTEQGDSAMYLCASSFGGLDYEQYFGPGTRLTVT.

Worth noting for this clone: Its ends do not fully match the called genes, so a read error is possible. The chain recombines TRBV7-7 with TRBJ1-5; 9 bases fit TRBD1. Per the germline V gene, CDR1 is SSHAT and CDR2 is FNYEAQ (reference sequence). This CDR3 has 16 amino acids. The CDR3 protein is CASSYTGDRVYQPQHF. The CDR3 DNA follows: TGTGCTAGCAGCTACACGGGGGACAGGGTATACCAGCCCCAGCATTTT.

A single count supports this clone. The chain joins TRBV5-4 to TRBJ2-2; D remains ambiguous. In germline, CDR1 is SGHNT, CDR2 YYREEE (reference sequence). Trimming shortened V by 0 bases and J by 6 bases, and 12 bases separated the two germline ends. The CDR3 runs 15 residues. CDR3: CASSLVGQRSGELFF. In nucleotides, the CDR3 is TGTGCCAGCAGCTTGGTTGGCCAGAGGTCCGGGGAGCTGTTTTTT.

The gene calls are TRBV28 and TRBJ1-2; D is undetermined. V dropped 4 bases and J dropped 3 bases, with 9 bases sitting between them. This CDR3 has 13 amino acids. CDR1 is MDHEN and CDR2 is SYDVKM in the germline V gene. In DNA, the CDR3 is TGTGCCAGCAGTTCCCGAGGGTACTATGGCTACACCTTC. This codes for CASSSRGYYGYTF.

The chain uses TRBV2 and TRBJ2-1, with TRBD2 matching over 7 bases. CDR3 length: 15 residues. V dropped 2 bases and J dropped 9; count of bases not matched to a gene: 10. The germline V gene has CDR1 SNHLY and CDR2 FYNNEI. CDR3 coding DNA: TGTGCCAGCAGTGAACCAGCGGGAAGGTCGGCTGAGCAGTTCTTC. Translated: CASSEPAGRSAEQFF.

The rearrangement joins TRBV4-1 to TRBJ2-5; the match to TRBD2 covers 13 bases. Trimming took 1 base from V and 0 from J; bases not matched to a gene: 5. Germline CDR1 MGHRA, CDR2 YSYEKL. There are 18 residues in the CDR3. For the CDR3, the DNA is TGCGCCAGCAGCCAAGGGACTAGCGGGGGACTGTACCAAGAGACCCAGTACTTC. Translating gives CASSQGTSGGLYQETQYF.

J is TRBJ2-7 and V is TRBV7-8; 7 positions match TRBD1. The CDR3 consists of 14 residues. V trimming: 2 bases; J trimming: 3 bases; junction bases outside the gene matches: 4. Germline V lookup: CDR1 SGHVS, CDR2 FQNEAQ. The CDR3 coding sequence is TGTGCCAGCAGCTTAACGGCAGGGGGCTACGAGCAGTACTTC. It encodes CASSLTAGGYEQYF.